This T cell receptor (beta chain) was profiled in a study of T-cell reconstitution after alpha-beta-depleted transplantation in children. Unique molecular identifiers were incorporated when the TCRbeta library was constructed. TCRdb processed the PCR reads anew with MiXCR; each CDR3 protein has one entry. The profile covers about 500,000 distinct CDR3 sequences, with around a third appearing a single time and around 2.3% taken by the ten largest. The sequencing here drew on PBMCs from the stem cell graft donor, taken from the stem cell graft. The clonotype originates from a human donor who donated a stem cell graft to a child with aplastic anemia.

The CDR3 here is CASSGLRGRGDNEQFF. DNA of the CDR3: TGTGCCAGCAGTGGCCTCAGGGGGCGCGGCGACAATGAGCAGTTCTTC. The gene calls are TRBV28 and TRBJ2-1, with 8 bases that match TRBD1. CDR1 is MDHEN and CDR2 is SYDVKM in the germline V gene. Trimming cost V 5 bases and J 5 bases; bases outside gene matches: 11. This CDR3 region has 16 residues.